This T cell receptor beta chain was obtained from a study of blood T cell repertoires in COVID-19. On the study more broadly: There were acute and convalescent COVID-19 samples, and they came from the United States, Italy and Spain. PBMCs, B-cell-depleted T cells, or T cells provided the cDNA or gDNA that made up the material.

Trimming took off 6 bases at V and 2 bases at J, with 8 bases between the two ends. Per the germline V gene, CDR1 is ENHRY and CDR2 is SYGVKD. The CDR3 has 14 amino acids. This clone was seen only a few times. Study processing details: Scientists estimated how many nucleated cells there were by amplifying reference gene primers. Profiling relied on immunoSEQ multiplex PCR, and the TCRdb table lists in-frame clones only, not all of them. The V and J calls and clone size come from that table; D and trimming were worked out from the DNA. The sample holds about 120,000 clones, approximately 74% seen once.

Sequencing was carried out using peripheral blood. This rearrangement joins TRBV10-3 to TRBJ2-6, with a possible D match to TRBD1 (6 bases). The sequence came from a man aged 55 to 70 with acute or convalescent COVID-19. The CDR3 nucleotides read TGTGCCATCAGGGACAGTACTGGGGCCAACGTCCTGACTTTC. It translates to CAIRDSTGANVLTF.